The rows below give T cell receptor beta chains drawn from one sample of a study of somatic mutations in cytotoxic T cells in rheumatoid arthritis. Clones were read by immunoSEQ multiplex PCR, and TCRdb kept only the in-frame ones, dropping some. The sample contains 13,000 to 15,000 clones, about three quarters of which appear only once. Sequenced material: CD8+ T cells sorted from blood. These receptors were obtained from an adult with rheumatoid arthritis. The CDR3 runs from the conserved cysteine through the conserved F or W. A D gene is named only where the DNA matches it firmly. Some rows have no size entry. The others give once, few or many, or a class for an expanded clone.

>NA|NA|TRBV27|TRBJ2-7
TGTGCCAGCAGAGTTAAACCGGGACACCACGATCCTTCTTACGAGCAGTACTTC
CASRVKPGHHDPSYEQYF
>NA|TRBD1|TRBV30|TRBJ2-5
TGTGCCTGGGAACAGGGGAATGGCCAAGAGACCCAGTACTTC
CAWEQGNGQETQYF
>few|NA|TRBV6-5|TRBJ2-6
TGTGCCAGCAGTTACAGGGTCTCTGGGGCCAACGTCCTGACTTTC
CASSYRVSGANVLTF
>NA|TRBD2|TRBV6-4|TRBJ2-7
TGTGCCAGCCTTCCCGGAAGGATCCGGGGGGGGGAGCAGTACTTC
CASLPGRIRGGEQYF
>NA|NA|TRBV28|TRBJ2-2
TGTGCCAGTGGTGTGGGTCTCACCGGGGAGCTGTTTTTT
CASGVGLTGELFF
>NA|NA|TRBV7-9|TRBJ2-4
TGTGCCAGCAGCTTACCAGGGGAGGCCAAAAACATTCAGTACTTC
CASSLPGEAKNIQYF
>NA|NA|TRBV28|TRBJ2-7
TGTGCCAGCAGTTTGGGCCTCACCTACGAGCAGTACTTC
CASSLGLTYEQYF
>NA|NA|TRBV27|TRBJ1-1
TGTGCCAGCAGTTCCCGGGCCGGGGGGGCCGCTAAAGCTTTCTTT
CASSSRAGGAAKAFF
>NA|NA|TRBV7-9|TRBJ2-4
TGTGCCAGCAGCTTAGGGGGCGCGGTAGCCAAAAACATTCAGTACTTC
CASSLGGAVAKNIQYF
>NA|NA|TRBV6-6|TRBJ2-3
TGTGCCACCCGCGACGACTCTAGCACAGATACGCAGTATTTT
CATRDDSSTDTQYF
>NA|NA|TRBV27|TRBJ2-2
TGTGCCAGCAGTTTTCTCGCTAGCGGGGAGCTGTTTTTT
CASSFLASGELFF
>NA|NA|TRBV27|TRBJ2-5
TGTGCCAGCAGTTCGTCCCCGGGAGAGACCCAGTACTTC
CASSSSPGETQYF
>NA|NA|TRBV7-6|TRBJ2-3
TGTGCCAGCAGCTTAGAATGGGGGGCAGGGGGTGCAGATACGCAGTATTTT
CASSLEWGAGGADTQYF
>NA|NA|TRBV6-6|TRBJ2-2
TGTGCCAGCAGTTACGTCGCAGGGGCGAACACCGGGGAGCTGTTTTTT
CASSYVAGANTGELFF
>NA|NA|TRBV5-1|TRBJ2-7
TGCGCCAGCAGCCTTGGGCCCGGCTACGAGCAGTACTTC
CASSLGPGYEQYF
>NA|NA|TRBV6-1|TRBJ1-3
TGTGCCAGCAGTGAAAGTCCGAGCTCTGGAAACACCATATATTTT
CASSESPSSGNTIYF
>NA|NA|TRBV27|TRBJ1-1
TGTGCCAGCAGTTTTGGGGGGGCGGCTGAAGCTTTCTTT
CASSFGGAAEAFF
>few|TRBD1|TRBV7-9|TRBJ2-5
TGTGCCAGTGGGGACAGGACCCAAGAGACCCAGTACTTC
CASGDRTQETQYF
>NA|NA|TRBV28|TRBJ2-2
TGTGCCAGCAGGCCGGACAGTTCCACCGGGGAGCTGTTTTTT
CASRPDSSTGELFF
>NA|NA|TRBV19|TRBJ2-5
TGTGCCAGTAGTATTGGAGGGGCCCGCCAAGAGACCCAGTACTTC
CASSIGGARQETQYF
>NA|TRBD2|TRBV2|TRBJ2-1
TGTGCCAGCAGGGTTCGTAGCGGGGGGCTAGGGTACAATGAGCAGTTCTTC
CASRVRSGGLGYNEQFF
>NA|NA|TRBV7-8|TRBJ2-2
TGTGCCAGCAGCTTAAAATGGGCCGGGGAGCTGTTTTTT
CASSLKWAGELFF
>NA|NA|TRBV4-1|TRBJ2-1
TGCGCCAGCAGCCAAGACTTTGCAAATGAGCAGTTCTTC
CASSQDFANEQFF
>once|NA|TRBV28|TRBJ2-7
TGTGCCAGTAAAACCCCGAGGGGCCCCCTACGAGAGCAGTACTTC
CASKTPRGPLREQYF
>few|NA|TRBV30|TRBJ1-2
TGTGCCTGGAGTGTTGCTATCCTGAACTATGGCTACACCTTC
CAWSVAILNYGYTF
>NA|TRBD1|TRBV7-9|TRBJ2-1
TGTGCCAGCAGCAAAACAGGGGGAGTAAAGGACAATGAGCAGTTCTTC
CASSKTGGVKDNEQFF
>once|NA|TRBV29-1|TRBJ1-2
TGCAGCGTTGAAGATCAAGGCAGTCTGGACACCTTC
CSVEDQGSLDTF
>few|NA|TRBV11-2|TRBJ2-7
TGTGCCAGCAGCTTAACTGGGGGCGGCTACGAGCAGTACTTC
CASSLTGGGYEQYF
>NA|TRBD2|TRBV27|TRBJ2-1
TGTGCCAGCCGGACCTCTTCGGGCGGGAGGTGGAATGAGCAGTTCTTC
CASRTSSGGRWNEQFF
>NA|TRBD2|TRBV9|TRBJ2-5
TGTGCCAGCAGCCTCTCCGGGGCGGGAGTAGAGACCCAGTACTTC
CASSLSGAGVETQYF
>few|TRBD1|TRBV6-6|TRBJ2-7
TGTGCCAGCAGTTTCCTCCCGGGACAGAAAAGATACGAGCAGTACTTC
CASSFLPGQKRYEQYF
>NA|NA|TRBV30|TRBJ1-2
TGTGCCAGCCCCACAGGCTCCTATGGCTACACCTTC
CASPTGSYGYTF
>once|NA|TRBV10-2|TRBJ2-4
TGCGCCAGCAGTGAGTCGGGAGGAAGAACCAAAAACATTCAGTACTTC
CASSESGGRTKNIQYF
>NA|NA|TRBV5-4|TRBJ2-5
TGTGCCAGCAGCTACCAGCGGAAGGTGGAGACCCAGTACTTC
CASSYQRKVETQYF
>NA|NA|TRBV5-4|TRBJ1-1
TGTGCCAGCAGCTTGCACCCCCGAAGGCACACTGAAGCTTTCTTT
CASSLHPRRHTEAFF
>few|NA|TRBV7-9|TRBJ2-3
TGTGCCAGCAGCTCAGCCCCGGGACCGAGTTTT
CASSSAPGPSF
>NA|NA|TRBV19|TRBJ2-1
TGTGCCAGTAGTACTAGCGATTCAGGGTACAATGAGCAGTTCTTC
CASSTSDSGYNEQFF
>NA|NA|TRBV7-2|TRBJ2-5
TGTGCCAGCAGGCAAGGCGCCCCTCCCGAGACCCAGTACTTC
CASRQGAPPETQYF
>NA|NA|TRBV18|TRBJ2-7
TGTGCCAGCTCACCGTCGGAGGGCCTTATTCCCTACGAGCAGTACTTC
CASSPSEGLIPYEQYF
>NA|NA|TRBV11-1|TRBJ2-5
TGTGCCAGCAGCATACTAGGAAGGGGGATGGATTCGGAGACCCAGTACTTC
CASSILGRGMDSETQYF